A selection of T cell receptor beta chains follows, all from one sample in a study of blood T cell repertoires in COVID-19. Profiled with immunoSEQ multiplex PCR; TCRdb holds only in-frame clones, not every one. The sample gives 70,000 or so clones, roughly 79% of which show up once; more than 45% is in the top ten. Sequences were obtained from peripheral blood. The receptors come from a human donor in a cohort sampled during active COVID-19. CDR3s include the opening cysteine and the closing phenylalanine or tryptophan. A D gene is named only where the DNA matches it firmly. Part of the rows lack a size; the others show once, few, many or a class for expanded clones.

size	D	V	J	DNA	CDR3
-	TRBD1	TRBV19	TRBJ1-2	TGTGCCAGTAGTCCCGGGACAGGGTATGGCTACACCTTC	CASSPGTGYGYTF
-	TRBD1	TRBV3-1/TRBV3-2	TRBJ1-1	TGTGCCAGCAGCCCCGAGAGGGGCAGGGGGCAGAGTGAAGCTTTCTTT	CASSPERGRGQSEAFF
-	TRBD1	TRBV15	TRBJ2-1	TGTGCCACCAGCAGGACGTGGGACAGGTCTTACAATGAGCAGTTCTTC	CATSRTWDRSYNEQFF
few	TRBD1	TRBV24-1	TRBJ2-6	TGTGCCACCAGTGACCCCGGGACAGGGGGCTCTGGGGCCAACGTCCTGACTTTC	CATSDPGTGGSGANVLTF
-	-	TRBV3-1/TRBV3-2	TRBJ2-1	TGTGCCAGCAGCCAAGGACAGTTACTGCAGTTCTTC	CASSQGQLLQFF
-	-	TRBV9	TRBJ2-3	TGTGCCAGCAGCGCCTACCATACCCCTACAGATACGCAGTATTTT	CASSAYHTPTDTQYF
-	-	TRBV29-1	TRBJ2-2	TGCAGCGTTGAAGGGGGAGGCGGGGAGCTGTTTTTT	CSVEGGGGELFF
-	-	TRBV6-6	TRBJ1-2	TGTGCCAGCACCAACGGGGGTCAATCGGACACCTTC	CASTNGGQSDTF
-	-	TRBV3-1/TRBV3-2	TRBJ2-2	TGTGCCAGCAGCCAAGGGCTAGCTACGATAACCGGGGAGCTGTTTTTT	CASSQGLATITGELFF
-	-	TRBV19	TRBJ2-2	TGTGCCAGTCGGGGATCAGTCATATCGAACACCGGGGAGCTGTTTTTT	CASRGSVISNTGELFF
few	TRBD2	TRBV5-1	TRBJ2-2	TGCGCCAGCAGCTTAACTAGCGGATTCACCGGGGAGCTGTTTTTT	CASSLTSGFTGELFF
-	-	TRBV3-1/TRBV3-2	TRBJ2-2	TGTGCCAGCAGCCAAGGTCCTAGGACCGGGGAGCTGTTTTTT	CASSQGPRTGELFF
-	-	TRBV27	TRBJ1-6	TGTGCCAGCAGTTTATGGGGCGGTAGCTCCTATAATTCACCCCTCCACTTT	CASSLWGGSSYNSPLHF
-	TRBD1	TRBV27	TRBJ2-7	TGTGCCAGCAGTCTTTCCGGACAGGTTAGCTCCTACGAGCAGTACTTC	CASSLSGQVSSYEQYF
once	TRBD1	TRBV19	TRBJ2-2	TGTGCCAGTAGTACTCCGGGACAGACGAGAGGGGAGCTGTTTTTT	CASSTPGQTRGELFF
-	-	TRBV21-1	TRBJ1-2	TGTGCCAGCAGCAAAGAGTGGCACAAGAGGGTGACTAACTATGGCTACACCTTC	CASSKEWHKRVTNYGYTF
-	TRBD1	TRBV28	TRBJ2-7	TGTGCCAGCAGGCGCAGACAGGGTTTCCGTGAGCAGTACTTC	CASRRRQGFREQYF
-	TRBD1	TRBV10-3	TRBJ1-4	TGTGCCATCAGTGGACAGGGGGAAAAACTGTTTTTT	CAISGQGEKLFF
-	TRBD2	TRBV2	TRBJ2-7	TGTGCCAGCAGTGAAGCGGGAGGGAGCTCCTACGAGCAGTACTTC	CASSEAGGSSYEQYF
-	TRBD1	TRBV6-5	TRBJ2-1	TGTGCCAGCAGGATACGGACAGGGTCTGTGCAGTTCTTC	CASRIRTGSVQFF
-	-	TRBV5-1	TRBJ1-4	TGCGCCAGCAGCCCTGACTTGGGAGGCGAAAAACTGTTTTTT	CASSPDLGGEKLFF
-	-	TRBV28	TRBJ2-7	-	CASSFFGQGAGQYF
-	-	TRBV21-1	TRBJ1-5	TGTGCCAGCAGCACTCACGGGGGGAAAGAGCCCCAGCATTTT	CASSTHGGKEPQHF
-	-	TRBV29-1	TRBJ1-2	TGCAGCGTCCTCGGCTTGGGGCAGTACTATGGCTACACCTTC	CSVLGLGQYYGYTF
-	-	TRBV15	TRBJ1-3	TGTGCCACCAGCAGATTACAACAGGGAGGAAACACCATATATTTT	CATSRLQQGGNTIYF
once	-	TRBV5-1	TRBJ2-6	TGCGCCAGCAGCCTCGGGGGAACTGGGGCCAACGTCCTGACTTTC	CASSLGGTGANVLTF
-	-	TRBV6-5	TRBJ2-1	TGTGCCAGCAGTCAAAGGCACGGGTGGAATGAGCAGTTCTTC	CASSQRHGWNEQFF
-	TRBD1	TRBV19	TRBJ2-3	TGTGCCAGTAGTAGACAGGGGGCGATGAGGTCGGCAGATACGCAGTATTTT	CASSRQGAMRSADTQYF
few	-	TRBV18	TRBJ2-7	TGTGCCAGCTCACCCCAGGGTCGCCCCTACGAGCAGTACTTC	CASSPQGRPYEQYF
-	-	TRBV28	TRBJ1-3	TGTGCCAGCAGTTCTCCCGGGGCTGGAAACACCATATATTTT	CASSSPGAGNTIYF
-	TRBD2	TRBV5-1	TRBJ2-7	TGCGCCAGCTCCCCTACGCCTGGGACTAGCGGGAGCTACGAGCAGTACTTC	CASSPTPGTSGSYEQYF
few	TRBD1	TRBV5-1	TRBJ1-5	TGCGCCAGCAGCTTAGGGACAGAGCGTCTTAGCAATCAGCCCCAGCATTTT	CASSLGTERLSNQPQHF